This T cell receptor beta chain was captured by sequencing in a study of T-cell memory formation after mild COVID-19. Constant-segment-primed 5'RACE gave TCR alpha and TCR beta cDNA libraries with sample barcodes and UMIs. TCRdb used MiXCR to reprocess the 5' RACE reads, holding one entry per CDR3 protein. Counted here are 170,000 or so distinct CDR3 sequences, 20% to 25% occurring once; the ten biggest clones make up 20% to 25%. The CDR3 totals 17 residues. After removal of 3 bases from V and 2 bases from J, the junction contained 7 bases not matched to a gene. This sequence joins TRBV12-3 or TRBV12-4 and TRBJ2-5; TRBD2 matches 12 bases. Sequenced: PBMCs or a T cell subset sorted from them (not recorded which). The sequence derives from an adult woman who had mild COVID-19 (a few samples of this study predate the infection). Cell type and time point are not known. In nucleotides, the CDR3 is TGTGCCAGCAGTTTCTCGACTAGCGGGGGACCTCAAGAGACCCAGTACTTC. Protein product: CASSFSTSGGPQETQYF.